Sequencing of this T cell receptor beta chain was carried out in a study of T cell repertoires in cytomegalovirus infection. The overall study: Public signatures in TCR beta pointed to CMV infection and matching HLA type. The study, taken as a whole, reports: Clonotypes of TCR beta that were HLA-C-restricted and CMV-specific dominated the ex vivo response.

There are many counts of this clonotype. Its antigen is unidentified. Trimming removed 0 bases from V and 0 bases from J, with 11 bases in between. This CDR3 region has 15 residues. Germline V lookup: CDR1 DFQATT, CDR2 SNEGSKA (reference sequence). TCRdb itself ran the reads through MiXCR, one entry per CDR3 protein. The sample yields approximately 990,000 distinct CDR3 sequences, roughly a third seen once. The starting material was cultured CD8+ T cells from PBMCs, obtained from culture after CMV antigen stimulation. The clonotype comes from a human donor in good health (CMV status not recorded). Some clones in this sample may be carry-over from other donors' samples. The V and J genes are TRBV20-1 and TRBJ1-1; no definite D call. CDR3 sequence reads: CSARDYTGVNTEAFF. CDR3 DNA sequence: TGCAGTGCTAGAGATTATACCGGGGTGAACACTGAAGCTTTCTTT.